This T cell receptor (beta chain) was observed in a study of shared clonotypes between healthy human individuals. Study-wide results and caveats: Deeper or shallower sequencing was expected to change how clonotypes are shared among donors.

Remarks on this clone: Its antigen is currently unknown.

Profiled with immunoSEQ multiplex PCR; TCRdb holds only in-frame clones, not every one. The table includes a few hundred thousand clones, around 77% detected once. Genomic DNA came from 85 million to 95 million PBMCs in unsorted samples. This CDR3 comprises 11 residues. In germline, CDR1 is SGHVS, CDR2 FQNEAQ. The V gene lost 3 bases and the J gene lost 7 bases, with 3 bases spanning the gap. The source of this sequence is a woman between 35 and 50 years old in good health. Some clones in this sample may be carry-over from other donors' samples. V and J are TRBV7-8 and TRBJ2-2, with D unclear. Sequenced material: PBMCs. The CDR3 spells CASSFNGELFF. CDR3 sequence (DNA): TGTGCCAGCAGCTTCAACGGGGAGCTGTTTTTT.